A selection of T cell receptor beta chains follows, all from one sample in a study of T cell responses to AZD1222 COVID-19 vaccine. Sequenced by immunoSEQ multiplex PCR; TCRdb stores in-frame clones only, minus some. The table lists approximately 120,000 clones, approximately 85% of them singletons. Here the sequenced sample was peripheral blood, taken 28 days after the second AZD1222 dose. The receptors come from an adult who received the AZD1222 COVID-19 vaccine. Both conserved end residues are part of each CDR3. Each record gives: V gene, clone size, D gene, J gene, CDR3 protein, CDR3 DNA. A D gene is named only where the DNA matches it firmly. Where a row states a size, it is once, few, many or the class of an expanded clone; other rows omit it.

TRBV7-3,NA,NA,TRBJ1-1,CASSLGGKNTEAFF,TGTGCCAGCAGCTTAGGGGGAAAGAACACTGAAGCTTTCTTT
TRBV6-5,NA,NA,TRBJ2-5,CASSYEGQKGGAQYF,TGTGCCAGCAGTTACGAGGGTCAGAAGGGGGGGGCCCAGTACTTC
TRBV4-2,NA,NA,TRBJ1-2,CASSTPGQSSNYGYTF,TGTGCCAGCAGCACTCCAGGACAGTCCTCTAACTATGGCTACACCTTC
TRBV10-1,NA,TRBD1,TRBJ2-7,CASSPGGWNEQYF,TGCGCCAGCAGTCCAGGGGGCTGGAACGAGCAGTACTTC
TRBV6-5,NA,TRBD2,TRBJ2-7,CASSYSVGEGYEQYF,TGTGCCAGCAGTTACTCGGTTGGGGAGGGCTACGAGCAGTACTTC
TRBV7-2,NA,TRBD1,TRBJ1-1,CASSERTGVPYEAFF,TGTGCCAGCAGCGAGAGGACAGGGGTACCTTATGAAGCTTTCTTT
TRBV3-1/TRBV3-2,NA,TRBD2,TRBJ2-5,CASSQDGPGLAGGTYQETQYF,TGTGCCAGCAGCCAAGATGGGCCCGGACTAGCGGGGGGAACTTACCAAGAGACCCAGTACTTC
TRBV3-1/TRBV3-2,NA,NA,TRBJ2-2,CASKGGERAGELFF,TGTGCCAGCAAAGGAGGGGAAAGGGCCGGGGAGCTGTTTTTT
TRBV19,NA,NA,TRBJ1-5,CASSIVSEGQPQHF,TGTGCCAGTAGTATTGTGTCCGAAGGGCAGCCCCAGCATTTT
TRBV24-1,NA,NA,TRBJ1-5,CATSDGRVSGYSNQPQHF,TGTGCCACCAGTGATGGTAGGGTGAGCGGTTATAGCAATCAGCCCCAGCATTTT
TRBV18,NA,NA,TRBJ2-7,CASSRDGSYEQYF,TGTGCCAGCTCGAGGGACGGGTCCTACGAGCAGTACTTC
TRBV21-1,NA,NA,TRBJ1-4,CASRAGWKVSLANEKLFF,TGTGCCAGCAGGGCCGGGTGGAAAGTTAGTCTAGCTAATGAAAAACTGTTTTTT
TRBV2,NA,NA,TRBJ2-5,CASSEWGGAQYF,TGTGCCAGCAGTGAATGGGGTGGTGCCCAGTACTTC
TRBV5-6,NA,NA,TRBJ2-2,CASSPGRQGSTGELFF,TGTGCCAGCAGCCCCGGGAGACAGGGATCCACCGGGGAGCTGTTTTTT
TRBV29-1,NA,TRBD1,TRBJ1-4,CSVEGDREAKNEKLFF,TGCAGCGTTGAAGGGGACAGGGAGGCAAAAAATGAAAAACTGTTTTTT
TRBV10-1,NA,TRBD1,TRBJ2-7,CASRIRDRVYEQYF,TGCGCCAGCAGGATCCGAGACAGGGTGTACGAGCAGTACTTC
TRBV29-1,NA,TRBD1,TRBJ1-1,CSVGETLSGGTEAFF,TGCAGCGTTGGAGAGACCCTGTCAGGGGGCACTGAAGCTTTCTTT
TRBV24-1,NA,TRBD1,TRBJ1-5,CATSDLDRVVQPQHF,TGTGCCACCAGTGATTTGGACAGGGTCGTTCAGCCCCAGCATTTT
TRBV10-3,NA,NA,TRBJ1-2,CAISESPGGGRYGYTF,TGTGCCATCAGTGAGTCACCCGGCGGGGGAAGGTATGGCTACACCTTC
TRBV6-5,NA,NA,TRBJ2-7,CASSLNPQGTYEQYF,TGTGCCAGCAGCCTCAACCCCCAGGGAACCTACGAGCAGTACTTC
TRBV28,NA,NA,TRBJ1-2,CASSLTDGGYGYTF,TGTGCCAGCAGTTTAACCGACGGGGGCTATGGCTACACCTTC
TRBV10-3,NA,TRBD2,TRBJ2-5,CAIRGTSGEETQYF,TGTGCCATCAGGGGGACTAGCGGCGAAGAGACCCAGTACTTC
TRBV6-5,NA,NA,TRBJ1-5,CASSATLGRNQPQHF,TGTGCCAGCAGCGCCACGCTGGGCAGAAATCAGCCCCAGCATTTT
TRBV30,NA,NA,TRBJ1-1,CAWSRGQGNTEAFF,TGTGCCTGGAGTCGGGGGCAAGGGAACACTGAAGCTTTCTTT
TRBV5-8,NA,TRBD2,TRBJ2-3,CASPKGLAGGHTDTQYF,TGTGCCAGCCCTAAGGGACTAGCGGGGGGCCACACAGATACGCAGTATTTT
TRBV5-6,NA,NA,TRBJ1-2,CASSLNGRGGYTF,TGTGCCAGCAGCCTAAACGGCAGGGGCGGCTACACCTTC
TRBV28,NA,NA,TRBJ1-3,CASSPDVGREPWGNTIYF,TGTGCCAGCAGTCCGGATGTGGGTCGGGAGCCTTGGGGAAACACCATATATTTT
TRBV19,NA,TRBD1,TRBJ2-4,CASRSGGRNIQYF,TGTGCCAGCAGATCAGGGGGCCGAAACATTCAGTACTTC
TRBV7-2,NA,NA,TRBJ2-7,CASSLRLDYEQYF,TGTGCCAGCAGCTTAAGGCTAGACTACGAGCAGTACTTC
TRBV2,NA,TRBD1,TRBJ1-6,CASSSTGNNSPLHF,TGTGCCAGCAGCTCGACAGGGAATAATTCACCCCTCCACTTT
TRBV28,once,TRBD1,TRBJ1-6,CVSGTGDSPLHF,TGTGTCAGCGGGACAGGGGACTCACCCCTCCACTTT
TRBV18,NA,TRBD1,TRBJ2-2,CASSRLQGMDTGELFF,TGTGCCAGCTCACGCCTACAGGGGATGGACACCGGGGAGCTGTTTTTT